Here is one TCR beta chain with its context. The antigen remains unidentified. This record comes from a study of CD4 T cells in relation to SARS-CoV-2 and coronaviruses. Study information: TCR beta CDR3s were sequenced after roughly eleven-day antigen culture of PBMCs. Controls used an HIV-1 Nef peptide pool or no peptide.

CD4+ T cells from unexposed donors were obtained before the COVID-19 pandemic (2011-2018). Isolation of CD4+ T cells took place after roughly nine days in culture. Cells permitting, SARS-CoV-2 S/N and four cold-coronavirus spikes were tested on unexposed-donor CD4+ T cells. Some 1.9 million PBMCs per well were cultured with approximately 10 IU/ml IL-2. Here immunoSEQ multiplex PCR was the method, and the copy in TCRdb shows in-frame clones only, minus some. The table includes 25,000 to 35,000 clones, more than 75% detected once. The sequence came from a human donor in good health. The sample taken for sequencing was CD4+ T cells from PBMCs, cultured in vitro.

The CDR3 reads CASSLGGTGIGNEQFF. CDR3 DNA sequence: TGTGCCAGCAGCTTAGGTGGCACAGGGATTGGGAATGAGCAGTTCTTC. The rearrangement links TRBV11-3 to TRBJ2-1; tentatively, D is TRBD1 (6 bases). The CDR3 is 16 amino acids. Germline V gives CDR1 SGHNT, CDR2 YENEEA. V lost 1 base and J lost 7, with 17 bases in between. Full variable domain (remainder filled in from reference TRBV11-3 and TRBJ2-1): EAGVVQSPRYKIIEKKQPVAFWCNPISGHNTLYWYLQNLGQGPELLIRYENEEAVDDSQLPKDRFSAERLKGVDSTLKIQPAELGDSAVYLCASSLGGTGIGNEQFFGPGTRLTVL.